Following are 29 T cell receptor beta chains from one sample sequenced in a study of regulatory T cells in long-lasting Graves disease. iRepertoire HTBI primers and Arm-PCR of CDR3 regions built TCR beta libraries. TCRdb re-called the multiplex PCR reads with MiXCR, one entry per CDR3 protein. Of roughly 500,000 distinct CDR3 sequences detected, roughly 21% appear once; the ten largest clones hold 7% to 9%. The sample's time point: persistent/refractory GD, antithyroid drugs over 5 years with positive TRAb. TCR sequences were obtained from RNA taken from PBMCs. This specimen was peripheral blood mononuclear cells (PBMCs), taken when the disease was refractory, from a patient treated with antithyroid drugs. These receptors all come from a female donor with Graves disease.

This chain uses TRBV28 with TRBJ2-2; 8 bases agree with TRBD2. CDR1 MDHEN and CDR2 SYDVKM come from the germline V gene. Germline trimming cut 6 bases from V and 2 bases from J; bases unmatched to any gene: 14. This CDR3 comprises 18 residues. The CDR3 is CASRSEAGAILNTGELFF. The CDR3 nucleotides are TGTGCCAGCAGATCAGAAGCGGGGGCCATCTTAAACACCGGGGAGCTGTTTTTT.

This clonotype came up many times. This chain joins TRBV28 and TRBJ2-5; D unclear. This CDR3 spans 13 amino acids. Trimming stripped 3 bases from V and 0 bases from J, with 5 bases between. CDR1 and CDR2 from the germline V gene are MDHEN and SYDVKM. The CDR3 region has the DNA TGTGCCAGCAGTTTTGACAACCAAGAGACCCAGTACTTC. This codes for CASSFDNQETQYF.

This clonotype has at least ten counts. The rearrangement links TRBV5-1 to TRBJ2-2, with D uncertain. CDR3 length: 16 amino acids. Trimming took off 2 bases at V and 3 bases at J, with 14 bases between the two ends. Germline loops: CDR1 SGHRS, CDR2 YFSETQ. CDR3 coding DNA: TGCGCCAGCAGCTTTGGGGTTGTGCCGGACACCGGGGAGCTGTTTTTT. It is translated as CASSFGVVPDTGELFF.

CDR3 amino acids: CASKERGYTDTQYF. The CDR3 DNA is TGCGCCAGCAAGGAGCGGGGATACACAGATACGCAGTATTTT. This chain uses TRBV5-1 with TRBJ2-3; 7 bases are shared with TRBD2. Per germline, CDR1 SGHRS and CDR2 YFSETQ. The CDR3 runs 14 residues. V was clipped by 6 bases and J by 2 bases; unmatched bases: 6.

The table lists this clonotype with many counts. The V call is TRBV7-2, the J call TRBJ2-7, with D maybe TRBD1 (5 bases). V shed 2 bases and J shed 8 bases, with 10 bases lying between them. Germline CDR1 and CDR2: SGHTA and FQGNSA. This CDR3 is 12 amino acids long. CDR3 amino acids: CASSLQGLKQYF. For the CDR3, the DNA is TGTGCCAGCAGCTTACAGGGTCTTAAGCAGTACTTC. The full variable domain, completed using reference TRBV7-2 and TRBJ2-7, is GAGVSQSPSNKVTEKGKDVELRCDPISGHTALYWYRQSLGQGLEFLIYFQGNSAPDKSGLPSDRFSAERTGGSVSTLTIQRTQQEDSAVYLCASSLQGLKQYFGPGTRLTVT.

This clonotype came up a few times. The chain employs TRBV6-1 and TRBJ1-5; D is uncertain. The CDR3 is made up of 10 amino acids. V dropped 11 bases and J dropped 3 bases, with 5 bases sitting between them. The germline gives CDR1 MNHNS, CDR2 SASEGT. The CDR3 DNA follows: TGTGCCGGAGACAATCAGCCCCAGCATTTT. Encoded protein: CAGDNQPQHF.

A remark on this clonotype: A read error may produce the germline difference seen at one junction end. The chain links TRBV10-3 to TRBJ2-7; D ambiguous. Germline V gene sequence: CDR1 ENHRY, CDR2 SYGVKD. The CDR3 covers 13 residues. The CDR3 DNA is TGTGCCAGCAGTCCAGACCAGTCCTACGAGCAGTACTTC. It specifies CASSPDQSYEQYF.

This clonotype was observed many times. The chain couples TRBV20-1 to TRBJ2-5; tentatively, D is TRBD1 (6 bases). The germline CDR1 and CDR2 sequences are DFQATT and SNEGSKA (reference sequence). This CDR3 is built from 17 residues. The V and J ends lost 0 bases and 5 bases respectively, with 22 bases between them. Here the CDR3 reads CSARDSVVRTEEETQYF. The CDR3 nucleotides are TGCAGTGCTAGAGATAGTGTCGTACGGACAGAGGAGGAGACCCAGTACTTC.

The V and J genes are TRBV11-3 and TRBJ2-3, with D maybe TRBD1 (5 bases). There are 15 residues in the CDR3. From germline, CDR1 is SGHNT and CDR2 YENEEA. Trimming stripped 9 bases from V and 0 bases from J, with 16 bases between. In DNA form, the CDR3 reads TGTGCCAGTCGCGACGACAGAGCTAGCACAGATACGCAGTATTTT. It encodes CASRDDRASTDTQYF.

This clonotype was seen many times. This sequence joins TRBV2 and TRBJ1-1; 7 bases agree with TRBD1. With V trimmed by 9 bases and J by 4 bases, 11 bases remained unmatched. CDR1 SNHLY and CDR2 FYNNEI come from the germline V gene. The CDR3 covers 14 residues. In nucleotides, the CDR3 is TGTGCCAGTACCGATGGGCAGGGGGGCACTGAAGCTTTCTTT. It specifies CASTDGQGGTEAFF.

This clonotype was seen repeatedly, ten times or more. This rearrangement joins TRBV7-3 to TRBJ2-7, with D tentatively TRBD2 (5 bases). The CDR3 sequence is 13 residues long. Germline CDR1 SGHTA, CDR2 FQGTGA. Deletions cut 3 bases from V and 6 bases from J, with 12 bases between. The CDR3 DNA is TGTGCCAGCAGCTTTTCCCTGGGGAGCGAGCAGTACTTC. Amino acid sequence: CASSFSLGSEQYF.

A note on this clonotype: A much larger clone differs by one base, so this may be a read error. This chain uses TRBV28 with TRBJ1-1; TRBD1 might be the D (5 bases). CDR1 MDHEN and CDR2 SYDVKM come from the germline V gene. This CDR3 spans 12 amino acids. V was pared by 4 bases and J by 8 bases, with 11 bases between. The CDR3 DNA reads TGTGCCAGCAGTTGGGGGGGAAGAGAAGCTTTCTTT. The encoded protein is CASSWGGREAFF.

As to this clonotype: A much larger clone lies one base from this, so it may be a read error. The chain couples TRBV6-5 to TRBJ1-2; D is perhaps TRBD1 (6 bases). The V gene's germline CDR1 is MNHEY and CDR2 SVGAGI. The CDR3 length is 13 residues. CDR3 in amino acids: CAISYGTHYGYTF. DNA of the CDR3: TGTGCCATCAGTTACGGGACACACTATGGCTACACCTTC.

This clonotype came up many times. The rearrangement uses TRBV28 and TRBJ2-7, with D perhaps TRBD1 or TRBD2 (5 bases each). Germline V lookup: CDR1 MDHEN, CDR2 SYDVKM. The CDR3 totals 15 residues. The germline V and J ends were trimmed by 4 bases and 7 bases, with 20 bases remaining between them. The CDR3 DNA reads as TGTGCCAGCAGTTCACCGGGGCTCGTCCTAGGGGAGCAGTACTTC. Protein product: CASSSPGLVLGEQYF.

The V and J genes are TRBV29-1 and TRBJ2-2; perhaps D is TRBD1 or TRBD2 (5 bases each). Deletions cut 5 bases from V and 8 bases from J, with 15 bases between. Germline-derived CDR1 and CDR2 are SQVTM and ANQGSEA. This CDR3 comprises 13 residues. The CDR3 here is CSVTGRLMGELFF. CDR3 DNA sequence: TGCAGCGTTACGGGGCGGCTGATGGGGGAGCTGTTTTTT.

DNA for the CDR3: TGTGCCAGCTCACTCGGGTTGGAGGACACTGAAGCTTTCTTT. It codes for CASSLGLEDTEAFF. This sequence joins TRBV18 and TRBJ1-1; D ambiguous. CDR1 and CDR2 from the germline V gene are KGHSH and LQKENI. The CDR3 extends over 14 amino acids. V shed 4 bases and J shed 3 bases, with 12 bases lying between them.

This clonotype was detected many times. The chain combines TRBV28 with TRBJ1-1; TRBD1 agrees at 9 bases. This CDR3 contains 15 residues. Per the germline V gene, CDR1 is MDHEN and CDR2 is SYDVKM. Trimming took 3 bases from V and 5 from J; bases not matched to a gene: 7. The CDR3 nucleotides read TGTGCCAGCAGTTTCGGGGACAGGGAGATGACTGAAGCTTTCTTT. This translates into CASSFGDREMTEAFF.

The V and J genes are TRBV7-8 and TRBJ2-7; D may be TRBD2 (6 bases). Trimming stripped 1 base from V and 2 bases from J, with 12 bases between. CDR3 length equals 15 residues. The germline CDR1 and CDR2 sequences are SGHVS and FQNEAQ. The CDR3 loop is CASSLGRGFAYEQYF. The CDR3, as DNA: TGTGCCAGCAGCTTAGGGCGGGGCTTTGCCTACGAGCAGTACTTC.

V and J are TRBV6-1 and TRBJ1-5; D might be TRBD1 (6 bases). The CDR3 length is 16 residues. V gave up 5 bases and J gave up 0 bases, with 14 bases separating them. The germline gives CDR1 MNHNS, CDR2 SASEGT. The CDR3 sequence: CASSPDRPYSNQPQHF. CDR3 sequence (DNA): TGTGCCAGCAGTCCCGACAGGCCGTATAGCAATCAGCCCCAGCATTTT.

This clonotype has only a few counts. The chain carries TRBV7-9 and TRBJ2-5, with a possible D match to TRBD1 (6 bases). The CDR3 spans 15 residues. The germline V and J ends were trimmed by 5 bases and 1 base, with 14 bases remaining between them. CDR1 is SEHNR, CDR2 FQNEAQ, per germline (reference sequence). The DNA for the CDR3 is TGTGCCAGCAGCACGCTGACAGGACCCCAAGAGACCCAGTACTTC. It is translated as CASSTLTGPQETQYF. The full variable domain, rest sourced from reference TRBV7-9 and TRBJ2-5, is DTGVSQNPRHKITKRGQNVTFRCDPISEHNRLYWYRQTLGQGPEFLTYFQNEAQLEKSRLLSDRFSAERPKGSFSTLEIQRTEQGDSAMYLCASSTLTGPQETQYFGPGTRLLVL.

This chain links TRBV4-2 with TRBJ1-6; the D is unclear. Germline V lookup: CDR1 LGHNA, CDR2 YNFKEQ. The V and J ends lost 4 bases and 8 bases respectively, with 12 bases between them. The CDR3 covers 14 residues. This CDR3 reads CASSPRYEDSPLHF. CDR3 DNA sequence: TGTGCCAGCAGCCCCAGGTATGAGGATTCACCCCTCCACTTT.

This clonotype was counted ten times or more. V gene TRBV13 combines with J gene TRBJ2-7; perhaps TRBD1 as D (6 bases). The CDR3 loop spans 15 amino acids. V was cut by 4 bases and J by 13 bases, with 26 bases left in between. Germline loops: CDR1 PRHDT, CDR2 FYEKMQ (reference sequence). CDR3 nucleotides: TGTGCCAGCAGCTCAAGCTCCGGGACACCTGACTCTGGATACTTC. This codes for CASSSSSGTPDSGYF.

This clonotype turned up a few times. This chain connects TRBV7-2 to TRBJ1-2, with D perhaps matching TRBD1 (6 bases). With 5 bases removed from V and 3 bases from J, the gap between germline ends came to 16 bases. The CDR3 extends over 15 amino acids. Germline V gene lookup returns CDR1 SGHTA and CDR2 FQGNSA. This chain's CDR3 is CASSPLGASDYGYTF. The CDR3 DNA reads as TGTGCCAGCAGCCCGCTGGGGGCCTCAGACTATGGCTACACCTTC.

This chain connects TRBV20-1 to TRBJ2-7; a possible D gene is TRBD1 (6 bases). The CDR3 loop spans 14 amino acids. CDR1 is DFQATT, CDR2 SNEGSKA, per germline (reference sequence). Between the trimmed V and J ends, which lost 3 bases and 0 bases, there was a span of 12 bases. CDR3: CSARKKDSSYEQYF. The CDR3 coding sequence is TGCAGTGCTAGGAAAAAGGACAGCTCCTACGAGCAGTACTTC.

The DNA of the CDR3 is TGTGCCAGCAAATTAGGACAGGCTCACACCGGGGAGCTGTTTTTT. It is translated as CASKLGQAHTGELFF. The gene calls are TRBV28 and TRBJ2-2, with 7 positions matching TRBD1. Germline V CDR1 and CDR2: MDHEN, SYDVKM. The CDR3 extends over 15 amino acids. The ends lost 7 bases at V and 3 bases at J; junction bases unmatched: 8.

This clonotype was found many times. The J gene is TRBJ1-6, the V gene TRBV6-5, with TRBD1 matching 7 bases. The CDR3 is 15 residues long. Germline CDR1 reads MNHEY; CDR2 reads SVGAGI. V lost 2 bases and J lost 10; bases outside the gene matches: 8. In DNA, the CDR3 is TGTGCCAGCAGTTACCTCACAGGGGTAGGCTCACCCCTCCACTTT. It codes for CASSYLTGVGSPLHF.

This clonotype was seen a few times. The chain couples TRBV20-1 to TRBJ2-7; possibly TRBD2 for D (5 bases). This CDR3 is built from 15 residues. V gave up 7 bases and J gave up 0 bases, with 19 bases separating them. The germline V gene has CDR1 DFQATT and CDR2 SNEGSKA (reference sequence). The DNA for the CDR3 is TGCAGTGTTGCACGCGAAAAGAGGGCCTCCTACGAGCAGTACTTC. Protein product: CSVAREKRASYEQYF.

This clonotype has a count of ten or more. V is TRBV7-2 and J is TRBJ2-5; 7 bases are shared with TRBD2. The CDR3 contains 14 residues. V shed 5 bases and J 7 bases; nucleotides not matched to a gene: 10. Germline CDR1 is SGHTA and CDR2 is FQGNSA. Here the CDR3 DNA reads TGTGCCAGCAGCCTCTCCGGCGGGAGCGGGACCCAGTACTTC. This encodes CASSLSGGSGTQYF.

This clonotype was detected ten times or more. V and J are TRBV29-1 and TRBJ2-5; 8 nucleotides match TRBD2. CDR3 size: 15 residues. Germline-derived CDR1 and CDR2 are SQVTM and ANQGSEA. Germline trimming cut 7 bases from V and 3 bases from J; bases unmatched to any gene: 13. CDR3 in DNA: TGCAGCGCCAGAGCGGGAGTGAGGGTGGAAGAGACCCAGTACTTC. This gives the protein CSARAGVRVEETQYF. Drawing the rest from reference TRBV29-1 and TRBJ2-5, the complete variable domain is SAVISQKPSRDICQRGTSLTIQCQVDSQVTMMFWYRQQPGQSLTLIATANQGSEATYESGFVIDKFPISRPNLTFSTLTVSNMSPEDSSIYLCSARAGVRVEETQYFGPGTRLLVL.